A single sample is the source of the 23 T cell receptor beta chains below, sequenced in a study of beta chain features in type 1 diabetes. What was sequenced were expressed TCRB transcripts, since all of the isolated RNA had been reverse transcribed. TCRdb's table, derived via immunoSEQ multiplex PCR, lists solely in-frame clones and lacks some. In the table there are some 150,000 clones, over 9.5% of which are singletons. The sequenced sample consisted of naive CD4+ T cells from blood. The receptors were sampled from a man aged 18 to 35 in good health.

This clone has a count of ten or more. The V and J genes are TRBV6-6 and TRBJ2-1; 7 positions match TRBD2. The CDR3 has 13 amino acids. Unmatched junction bases numbered 9, after V lost 8 bases and J lost 8 bases. The germline CDR1 and CDR2 sequences are MNHNY and SVGAGI (reference sequence). The CDR3: CASFLRGEDEQFF. The DNA for the CDR3 is TGTGCCAGCTTCCTCCGGGGGGAGGATGAGCAGTTCTTC.

The rearrangement uses TRBV7-6 and TRBJ2-1; 9 bases agree with TRBD2. Germline V lookup: CDR1 SGHVS, CDR2 FNYEAQ. The CDR3 loop spans 16 amino acids. V shed 4 bases, J shed 5 bases, and the junction held 9 bases outside the gene matches. CDR3 region: CASSYRGSGGNNEQFF. DNA for the CDR3: TGTGCCAGCAGCTACAGGGGTAGCGGGGGAAACAATGAGCAGTTCTTC.

This clone was seen more than once but under ten times. This CDR3 is CASSEDSGGSSDTQYF. Here the CDR3 DNA reads TGTGCCAGCAGTGAGGATAGCGGGGGTTCATCAGATACGCAGTATTTT. V usage is TRBV2 and J usage is TRBJ2-3; 9 nucleotides agree with TRBD2. There are 16 residues in the CDR3. J lost 4 bases, V lost 3 bases, and 8 bases had no gene match. The V gene's germline CDR1 is SNHLY and CDR2 FYNNEI. Full variable domain (missing parts from reference TRBV2 and TRBJ2-3): EPEVTQTPSHQVTQMGQEVILRCVPISNHLYFYWYRQILGQKVEFLVSFYNNEISEKSEIFDDQFSVERPDGSNFTLKIRSTKLEDSAMYFCASSEDSGGSSDTQYFGPGTRLTVL.

The rearrangement links TRBV19 to TRBJ1-6; 9 bases are a match to TRBD1. The CDR3 consists of 14 residues. Germline CDR1 is LNHDA and CDR2 is SQIVND (reference sequence). V was pared by 5 bases and J by 9 bases, with 5 bases of the junction left unmatched. DNA of the CDR3: TGTGCCAGTAGTTTACAGGGGGCGTCTTCACCCCTCCACTTT. This translates into CASSLQGASSPLHF.

The DNA of the CDR3 is TGCGCCAGCACCGACAGGGCTTCGGAGACCCAGTACTTC. Encoded protein: CASTDRASETQYF. J is TRBJ2-5 and V is TRBV5-1; 7 nucleotides agree with TRBD1. The CDR3 extends over 13 amino acids. The junction had 7 bases not matched to a gene; V was cut back by 6 bases and J by 5 bases. Germline V gene lookup returns CDR1 SGHRS and CDR2 YFSETQ.

The rearrangement joins TRBV28 to TRBJ2-2, with D perhaps TRBD1 (5 bases). Germline V gives CDR1 MDHEN, CDR2 SYDVKM. This CDR3 region has 16 residues. Trimming left V 1 base short and J 3 bases short, with 12 bases between. CDR3 coding DNA: TGTGCCAGCAGTTTATTGAGTGGGGCGTACACCGGGGAGCTGTTTTTT. Translated, it gives CASSLLSGAYTGELFF.

This sequence joins TRBV10-3 and TRBJ2-1, with D tentatively TRBD1 (5 bases). Trimming shortened V by 0 bases and J by 3 bases, and 9 bases separated the two germline ends. CDR1 ENHRY and CDR2 SYGVKD come from the germline V gene. The CDR3 runs 15 residues. The CDR3 bases are TGTGCCATCAGTGAGTCGCGACAGAACTACAATGAGCAGTTCTTC. Translating gives CAISESRQNYNEQFF.

At least ten counts were recorded for this clone. The rearrangement uses TRBV4-2 and TRBJ2-5; a weak D match, TRBD1 (5 bases). The CDR3 loop spans 14 amino acids. Germline CDR1 and CDR2: LGHNA and YNFKEQ. V shed 0 bases and J shed 4 bases, with 9 bases lying between them. The CDR3 DNA is TGTGCCAGCAGCCAAGATGTTAGGGGAGAGACCCAGTACTTC. This gives the protein CASSQDVRGETQYF.

The rearrangement joins TRBV6-1 to TRBJ1-2, with a possible D match to TRBD1 (5 bases). The CDR3 length is 12 residues. Per germline, CDR1 MNHNS and CDR2 SASEGT. V was clipped by 6 bases and J by 5 bases, with 10 bases between them. The CDR3 bases are TGTGCCAGCAGATCGACAGCATATGGCTACACCTTC. Translated: CASRSTAYGYTF.

This chain joins TRBV5-6 and TRBJ1-2; D not resolved. The CDR3 runs 15 residues. Germline-derived CDR1 and CDR2 are SGHDT and YYEEEE. V shed 4 bases and J shed 4 bases, with 17 bases lying between them. In DNA, the CDR3 is TGTGCCAGCAGCCGGAGAGGGCATGGAGTCTATGGCTACACCTTC. Amino acids: CASSRRGHGVYGYTF.

This clone was observed a few times. The gene calls are TRBV27 and TRBJ2-5; possible D gene TRBD2, 5 bases. Between the trimmed V and J ends, which lost 3 bases and 5 bases, there was a span of 10 bases. Germline V CDR1 and CDR2: MNHEY, SMNVEV (reference sequence). The CDR3 covers 13 residues. CDR3 region: CASSLTLAETQYF. CDR3 sequence (DNA): TGTGCCAGCAGTTTGACCCTAGCCGAGACCCAGTACTTC.

The chain recombines TRBV7-9 with TRBJ2-1; a weak D match, TRBD2 (6 bases). Trimming removed 5 bases from V and 10 bases from J, with 21 bases in between. The CDR3 consists of 15 residues. Germline V gene sequence: CDR1 SEHNR, CDR2 FQNEAQ (reference sequence). CDR3 DNA: TGTGCCAGCAGCGGGACTGGGTCTCAGGTGGCGGAGCAGTTCTTC. Translation gives CASSGTGSQVAEQFF.

The chain joins TRBV5-1 to TRBJ2-7, with 10 positions matching TRBD1. Germline CDR1 and CDR2: SGHRS and YFSETQ. The CDR3 has 15 amino acids. With 0 bases clipped from V and 6 bases from J, the junction kept 6 bases outside the gene matches. This CDR3 is CASSLVPGQGSEQYF. In DNA, the CDR3 is TGCGCCAGCAGCTTGGTCCCGGGACAGGGGAGCGAGCAGTACTTC.

There are a few counts of this clone. The chain carries TRBV18 and TRBJ2-1; D is uncertain. CDR1 and CDR2 from the germline V gene are KGHSH and LQKENI. V gave up 2 bases and J gave up 8 bases, with 13 bases separating them. The CDR3 spans 14 residues. The CDR3 region is CASSPYPKTDEQFF. The CDR3 DNA sequence: TGTGCCAGCTCACCATACCCTAAAACCGATGAGCAGTTCTTC.

This clone was recorded once. The chain uses TRBV28 and TRBJ1-5; D uncertain. V was shortened by 5 bases and J by 4 bases, with 6 bases between the two germline ends. CDR3 size: 12 residues. Per the germline V gene, CDR1 is MDHEN and CDR2 is SYDVKM. CDR3 protein: CASSLINQPQHF. The CDR3 DNA follows: TGTGCCAGCAGTCTAATAAATCAGCCCCAGCATTTT.

This clone appeared a few times. The V call is TRBV5-6, the J call TRBJ2-2; TRBD1 is a possible D gene (5 bases). Germline CDR1 and CDR2: SGHDT and YYEEEE. There are 16 residues in the CDR3. V lost 0 bases and J 7 bases, leaving 16 bases between the germline ends. Here the CDR3 reads CASSLGTQSFGGELFF. CDR3 coding DNA: TGTGCCAGCAGCTTGGGGACACAGAGCTTTGGCGGGGAGCTGTTTTTT.

The chain has TRBV27 and TRBJ2-3, with 9 positions matching TRBD2. V shed 3 bases and J 1 base; nucleotides not matched to a gene: 11. In germline, CDR1 is MNHEY, CDR2 SMNVEV (reference sequence). The CDR3 extends over 18 amino acids. CDR3 sequence: CASSLAGGPRFGTDTQYF. The CDR3 DNA reads as TGTGCCAGCAGTTTGGCGGGGGGGCCTAGATTCGGCACAGATACGCAGTATTTT.

The CDR3 spells CASSLYHRSWTGANVLTF. The CDR3 DNA reads as TGCGCCAGCAGCTTGTATCACAGATCGTGGACTGGGGCCAACGTCCTGACTTTC. The chain combines TRBV5-1 with TRBJ2-6; D ambiguous. V lost 1 base and J 2 bases, leaving 16 bases between the germline ends. Germline loops: CDR1 SGHRS, CDR2 YFSETQ. The CDR3 spans 18 residues.

V is TRBV7-2 and J is TRBJ1-5; D gene uncertain. The CDR3 sequence is 12 residues long. With 5 bases removed from V and 6 bases from J, the gap between germline ends came to 8 bases. Germline V lookup: CDR1 SGHTA, CDR2 FQGNSA. The CDR3 is CASSQPSQPQHF. CDR3 sequence (DNA): TGTGCCAGCAGCCAACCCAGTCAGCCCCAGCATTTT.

The genes are TRBV5-1 and TRBJ2-3; TRBD2 matches 9 bases. The CDR3 consists of 15 residues. Germline values: CDR1 SGHRS, CDR2 YFSETQ. V was pared by 3 bases and J by 3 bases, with 5 bases of the junction left unmatched. In DNA form, the CDR3 reads TGCGCCAGCAGCTCAACTAGCGGGTCGACAGATACGCAGTATTTT. The encoded protein is CASSSTSGSTDTQYF.

This clone was detected a few times. This chain uses TRBV5-5 with TRBJ2-3; D not resolved. CDR1 is SGHKS and CDR2 is YYEKEE in the germline V gene (reference sequence). The CDR3 consists of 13 residues. Trimming left V 0 bases short and J 2 bases short, with 4 bases between. Here the CDR3 DNA reads TGTGCCAGCAGCTTGGACTTCACAGATACGCAGTATTTT. Encoded protein: CASSLDFTDTQYF.

This clone was counted only a few times. The chain is built from TRBV4-3 and TRBJ2-7; 9 nucleotides match TRBD1. The CDR3 has 17 amino acids. The J segment lost 2 bases and the V segment lost 0 bases, leaving 8 bases of the junction unmatched. Germline assignment: CDR1 LGHNA and CDR2 YSLEER. This CDR3 is CASSQEYRDRVPYEQYF. CDR3 coding DNA: TGCGCCAGCAGCCAAGAGTACCGGGACAGGGTGCCCTACGAGCAGTACTTC.

The chain couples TRBV5-1 to TRBJ2-7; 7 bases line up with TRBD1. The germline V gene has CDR1 SGHRS and CDR2 YFSETQ. V lost 5 bases and J lost 7; bases outside the gene matches: 15. The CDR3 extends over 15 amino acids. The CDR3 DNA reads TGCGCCAGCAGTTCGGGACAGCTCAGCACAGTGGAGCAGTACTTC. This encodes CASSSGQLSTVEQYF.